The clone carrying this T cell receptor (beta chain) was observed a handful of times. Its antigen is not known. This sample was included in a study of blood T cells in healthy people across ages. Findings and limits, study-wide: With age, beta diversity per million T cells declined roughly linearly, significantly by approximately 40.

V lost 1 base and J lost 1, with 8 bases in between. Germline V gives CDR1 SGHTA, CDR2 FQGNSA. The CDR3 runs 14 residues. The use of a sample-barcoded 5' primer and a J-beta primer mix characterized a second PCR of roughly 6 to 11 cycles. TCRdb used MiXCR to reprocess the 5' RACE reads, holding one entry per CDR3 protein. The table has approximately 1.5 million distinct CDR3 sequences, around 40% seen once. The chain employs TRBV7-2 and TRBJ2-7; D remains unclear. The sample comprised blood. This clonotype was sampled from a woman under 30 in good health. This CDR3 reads CASSLVVQSYEQYF. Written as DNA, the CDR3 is TGTGCCAGCAGCTTAGTGGTACAGTCCTACGAGCAGTACTTC. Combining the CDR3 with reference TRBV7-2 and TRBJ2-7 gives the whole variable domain GAGVSQSPSNKVTEKGKDVELRCDPISGHTALYWYRQSLGQGLEFLIYFQGNSAPDKSGLPSDRFSAERTGGSVSTLTIQRTQQEDSAVYLCASSLVVQSYEQYFGPGTRLTVT.